The TCR beta chain under discussion was sequenced for a study of shared clonotypes between healthy human individuals. Points from the study as a whole: Few donors restricted represented genetic and exposure-history diversity.

About this clone: Its antigen is not known.

Profiled with immunoSEQ multiplex PCR; TCRdb holds only in-frame clones, not every one. The table has hundreds of thousands of clones, more than 95% seen once. CD45RO-negative, CCR7-positively selected cells formed the naive CD8 fraction, excluding terminally differentiated effector memory CD45RA+ cells. The CDR3 contains 14 residues. V lost 3 bases, J lost 4 bases, and 9 bases lay in between. Per germline, CDR1 MNHEY and CDR2 SMNVEV (reference sequence). Material: naive CD8+ T cells sorted from blood. The J gene is TRBJ1-4, the V gene TRBV27; D uncertain. The sequence was collected from a man aged 30 to 39 in good health. The CDR3 is CASSFLGDNEKLFF. In nucleotides, the CDR3 is TGTGCCAGCAGTTTCCTAGGAGATAATGAAAAACTGTTTTTT. Full variable domain (rest looked up from reference TRBV27 and TRBJ1-4): EAQVTQNPRYLITVTGKKLTVTCSQNMNHEYMSWYRQDPGLGLRQIYYSMNVEVTDKGDVPEGYKVSRKEKRNFPLILESPSPNQTSLYFCASSFLGDNEKLFFGSGTQLSVL.